The T cell receptor (beta chain) under discussion was sequenced for a study of human T cells and chemical hapten exposure. General study findings and limits: Among TCRs, those above 1 in 1000 frequency were unaffected by DPC sensitization.

TCRdb re-called the RACE reads with MiXCR, one entry per CDR3 protein. This sample has 70,000 to 90,000 distinct CDR3 sequences, with more than 10% found just once. This clonotype was observed at least ten times. Its target is unknown. Time point specified: patch test 3, about 24 weeks after DPC sensitization. Treatment reported: therapeutic diphenylcyclopropenone sensitization with weekly scalp DPC. CDR1 is KGHSH, CDR2 LQKENI, per germline. The V and J ends lost 0 bases and 2 bases respectively, with 4 bases between them. The CDR3 length is 13 residues. The source was whole blood, collected in connection with sensitization to the hapten diphenylcyclopropenone (DPC). This TCR was recovered from a woman aged 50 to 60 with alopecia areata. Some clones in this sample may be carry-over from other donors' samples. The chain couples TRBV18 to TRBJ2-5; D unclear. In DNA, the CDR3 is TGTGCCAGCTCACCACCGGTACAAGAGACCCAGTACTTC. Protein: CASSPPVQETQYF.